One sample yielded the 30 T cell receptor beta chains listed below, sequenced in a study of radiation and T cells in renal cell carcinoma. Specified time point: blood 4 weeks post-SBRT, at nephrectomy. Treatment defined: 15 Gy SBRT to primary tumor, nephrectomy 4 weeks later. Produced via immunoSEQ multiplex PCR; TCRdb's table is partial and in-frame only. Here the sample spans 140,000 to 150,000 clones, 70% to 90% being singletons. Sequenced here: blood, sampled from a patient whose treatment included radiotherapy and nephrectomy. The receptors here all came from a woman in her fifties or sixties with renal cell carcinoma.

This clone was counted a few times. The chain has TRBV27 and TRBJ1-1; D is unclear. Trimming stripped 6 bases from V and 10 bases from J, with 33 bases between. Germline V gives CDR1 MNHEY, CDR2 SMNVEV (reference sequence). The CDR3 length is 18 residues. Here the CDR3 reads CASSRNVAQLSQWHGAFF. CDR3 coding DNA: TGTGCCAGCAGCCGGAACGTCGCACAGCTGTCCCAATGGCATGGAGCTTTCTTT.

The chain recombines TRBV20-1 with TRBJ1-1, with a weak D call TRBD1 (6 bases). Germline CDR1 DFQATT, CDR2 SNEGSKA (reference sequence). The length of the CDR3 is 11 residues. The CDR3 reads CTGQLNTEAFF. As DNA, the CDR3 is TGCACTGGACAGTTGAACACTGAAGCTTTCTTT.

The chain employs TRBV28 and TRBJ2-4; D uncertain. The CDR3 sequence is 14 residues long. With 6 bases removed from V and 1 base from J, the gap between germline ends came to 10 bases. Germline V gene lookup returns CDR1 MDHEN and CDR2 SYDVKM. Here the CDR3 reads CASSPDPAKNIQYF. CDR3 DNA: TGTGCCAGCAGCCCAGACCCGGCCAAAAACATTCAGTACTTC.

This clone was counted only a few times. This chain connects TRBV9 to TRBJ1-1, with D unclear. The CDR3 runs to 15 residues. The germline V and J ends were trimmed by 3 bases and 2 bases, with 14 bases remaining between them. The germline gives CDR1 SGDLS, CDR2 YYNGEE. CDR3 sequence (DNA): TGTGCCAGCAGCGCCGTGGTGGTCGGCAACACTGAAGCTTTCTTT. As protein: CASSAVVVGNTEAFF.

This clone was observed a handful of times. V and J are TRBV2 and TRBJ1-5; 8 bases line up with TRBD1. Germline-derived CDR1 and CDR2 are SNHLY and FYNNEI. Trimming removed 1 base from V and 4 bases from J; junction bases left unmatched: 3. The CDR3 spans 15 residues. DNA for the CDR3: TGTGCCAGCAGTGAAGGGACAGGGCTGAATCAGCCCCAGCATTTT. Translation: CASSEGTGLNQPQHF.

Here the CDR3 DNA reads TGCGCCAGCAGCCAAGATGACAGGGACTATGGCTACACCTTC. The encoded protein is CASSQDDRDYGYTF. The rearrangement joins TRBV4-3 to TRBJ1-2, with TRBD1 matching 7 bases. The V and J ends lost 0 bases and 3 bases, in that order; junction bases with no gene match: 1. The CDR3 runs to 14 residues. Per the germline V gene, CDR1 is LGHNA and CDR2 is YSLEER.

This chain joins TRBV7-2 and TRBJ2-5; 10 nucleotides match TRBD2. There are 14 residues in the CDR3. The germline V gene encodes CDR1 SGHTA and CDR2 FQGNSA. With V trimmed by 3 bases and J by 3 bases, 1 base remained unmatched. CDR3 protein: CASSFGLAEETQYF. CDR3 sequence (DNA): TGTGCCAGCAGCTTCGGACTAGCGGAAGAGACCCAGTACTTC.

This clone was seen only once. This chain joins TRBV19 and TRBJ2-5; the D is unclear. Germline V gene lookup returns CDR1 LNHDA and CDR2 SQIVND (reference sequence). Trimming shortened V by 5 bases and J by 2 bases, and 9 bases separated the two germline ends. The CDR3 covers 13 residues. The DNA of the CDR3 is TGTGCCAGTAGTGAGAACACGCAAGAGACCCAGTACTTC. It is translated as CASSENTQETQYF. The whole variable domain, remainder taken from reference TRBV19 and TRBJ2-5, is DGGITQSPKYLFRKEGQNVTLSCEQNLNHDAMYWYRQDPGQGLRLIYYSQIVNDFQKGDIAEGYSVSREKKESFPLTVTSAQKNPTAFYLCASSENTQETQYFGPGTRLLVL.

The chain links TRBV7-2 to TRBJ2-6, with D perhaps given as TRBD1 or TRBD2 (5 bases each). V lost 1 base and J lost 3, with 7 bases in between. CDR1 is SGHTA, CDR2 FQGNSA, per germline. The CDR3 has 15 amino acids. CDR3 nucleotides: TGTGCCAGCAGCTTAGTGGGGGATGGGGCCAACGTCCTGACTTTC. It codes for CASSLVGDGANVLTF.

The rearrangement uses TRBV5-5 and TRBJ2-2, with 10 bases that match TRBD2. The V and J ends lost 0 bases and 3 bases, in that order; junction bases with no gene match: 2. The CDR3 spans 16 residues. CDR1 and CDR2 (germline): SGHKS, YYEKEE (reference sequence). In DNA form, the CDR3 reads TGTGCCAGCAGCTTGGTTCTAGCGGGGGACACCGGGGAGCTGTTTTTT. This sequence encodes CASSLVLAGDTGELFF.

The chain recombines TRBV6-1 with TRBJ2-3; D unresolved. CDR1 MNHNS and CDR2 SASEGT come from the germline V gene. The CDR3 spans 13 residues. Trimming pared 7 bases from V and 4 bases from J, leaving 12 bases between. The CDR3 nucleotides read TGTGCCAGCATTCGGGTCCTGGCAGATACGCAGTATTTT. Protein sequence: CASIRVLADTQYF.

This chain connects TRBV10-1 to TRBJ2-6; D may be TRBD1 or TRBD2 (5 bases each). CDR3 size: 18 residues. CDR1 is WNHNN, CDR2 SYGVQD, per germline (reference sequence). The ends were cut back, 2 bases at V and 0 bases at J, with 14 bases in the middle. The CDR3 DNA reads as TGCGCCAGCAGTGAGGGGTACGGGGCAAGCTCTGGGGCCAACGTCCTGACTTTC. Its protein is CASSEGYGASSGANVLTF.

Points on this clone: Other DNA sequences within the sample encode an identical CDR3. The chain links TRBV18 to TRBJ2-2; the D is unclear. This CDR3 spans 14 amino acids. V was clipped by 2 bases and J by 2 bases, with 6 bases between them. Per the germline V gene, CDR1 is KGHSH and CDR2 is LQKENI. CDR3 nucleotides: TGTGCCAGCTCACCAGGGCAAAACACCGGGGAGCTGTTTTTT. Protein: CASSPGQNTGELFF.

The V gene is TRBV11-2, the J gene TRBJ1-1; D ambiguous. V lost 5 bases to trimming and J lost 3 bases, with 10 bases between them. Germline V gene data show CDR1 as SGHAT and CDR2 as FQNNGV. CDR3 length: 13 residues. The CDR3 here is CASSQEIDTEAFF. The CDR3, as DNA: TGTGCCAGCAGCCAAGAAATTGACACTGAAGCTTTCTTT.

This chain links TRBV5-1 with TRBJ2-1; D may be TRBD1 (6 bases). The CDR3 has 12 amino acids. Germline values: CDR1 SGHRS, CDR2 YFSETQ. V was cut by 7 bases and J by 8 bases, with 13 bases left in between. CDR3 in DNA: TGCGCCAGCTCTTCAGGGGTCGATGAGCAGTTCTTC. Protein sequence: CASSSGVDEQFF.

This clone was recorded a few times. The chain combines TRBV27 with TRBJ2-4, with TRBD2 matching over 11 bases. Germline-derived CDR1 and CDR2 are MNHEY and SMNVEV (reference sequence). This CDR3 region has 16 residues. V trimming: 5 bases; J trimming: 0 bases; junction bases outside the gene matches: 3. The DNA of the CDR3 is TGTGCCAGCAGTGACGGACTAGCGGGAGCCAAAAACATTCAGTACTTC. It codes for CASSDGLAGAKNIQYF.

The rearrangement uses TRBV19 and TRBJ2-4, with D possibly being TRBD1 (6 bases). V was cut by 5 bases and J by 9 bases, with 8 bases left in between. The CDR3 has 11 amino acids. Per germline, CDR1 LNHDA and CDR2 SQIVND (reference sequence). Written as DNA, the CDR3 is TGTGCCAGTAGTGGACAGACCATTCAGTACTTC. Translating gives CASSGQTIQYF. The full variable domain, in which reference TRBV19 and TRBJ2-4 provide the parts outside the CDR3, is DGGITQSPKYLFRKEGQNVTLSCEQNLNHDAMYWYRQDPGQGLRLIYYSQIVNDFQKGDIAEGYSVSREKKESFPLTVTSAQKNPTAFYLCASSGQTIQYFGAGTRLSVL.

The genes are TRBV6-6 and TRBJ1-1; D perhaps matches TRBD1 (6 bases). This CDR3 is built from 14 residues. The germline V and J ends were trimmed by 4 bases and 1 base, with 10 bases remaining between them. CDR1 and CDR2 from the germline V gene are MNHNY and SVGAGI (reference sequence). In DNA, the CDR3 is TGTGCCAGCAGTTTTTTACAGGGGAACACTGAAGCTTTCTTT. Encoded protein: CASSFLQGNTEAFF.

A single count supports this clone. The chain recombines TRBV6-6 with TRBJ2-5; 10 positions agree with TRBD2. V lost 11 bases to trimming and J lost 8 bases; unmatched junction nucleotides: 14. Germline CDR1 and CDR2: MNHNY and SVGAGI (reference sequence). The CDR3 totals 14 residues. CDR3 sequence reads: CAGKRAGGPGTQYF. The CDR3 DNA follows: TGTGCCGGGAAGCGAGCGGGGGGGCCCGGCACCCAGTACTTC.

The CDR3 region is CASSHSTSNYGYTF. The CDR3 bases are TGTGCCAGCAGCCACAGTACCTCGAACTATGGCTACACCTTC. The V gene is TRBV7-9, the J gene TRBJ1-2; D is unresolved. Trimming shortened V by 5 bases and J by 2 bases, and 12 bases separated the two germline ends. From germline, CDR1 is SEHNR and CDR2 FQNEAQ (reference sequence). The CDR3 sequence is 14 residues long.

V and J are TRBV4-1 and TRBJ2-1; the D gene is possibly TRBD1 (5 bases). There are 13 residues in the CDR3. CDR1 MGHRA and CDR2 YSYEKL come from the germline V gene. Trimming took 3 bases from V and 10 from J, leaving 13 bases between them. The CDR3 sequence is CASSHGASEEQFF. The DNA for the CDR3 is TGCGCCAGCAGCCATGGGGCGTCCGAGGAGCAGTTCTTC.

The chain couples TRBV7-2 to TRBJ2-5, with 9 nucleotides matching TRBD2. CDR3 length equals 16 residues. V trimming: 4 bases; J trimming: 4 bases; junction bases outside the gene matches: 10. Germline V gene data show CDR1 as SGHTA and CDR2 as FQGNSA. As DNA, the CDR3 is TGTGCCAGCAGCTCCTGGACTAGCGTAGGCGCAGAGACCCAGTACTTC. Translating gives CASSSWTSVGAETQYF.

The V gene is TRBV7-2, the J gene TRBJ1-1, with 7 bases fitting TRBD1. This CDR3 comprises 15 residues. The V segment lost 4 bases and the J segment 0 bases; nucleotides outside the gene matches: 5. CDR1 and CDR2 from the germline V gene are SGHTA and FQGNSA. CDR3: CASSWQGGMNTEAFF. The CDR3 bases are TGTGCCAGCAGCTGGCAGGGGGGGATGAACACTGAAGCTTTCTTT.

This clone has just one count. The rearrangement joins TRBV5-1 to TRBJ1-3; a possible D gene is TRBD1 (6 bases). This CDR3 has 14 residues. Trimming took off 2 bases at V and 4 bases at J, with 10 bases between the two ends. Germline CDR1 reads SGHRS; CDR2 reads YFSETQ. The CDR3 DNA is TGCGCCAGCAGCTTCTCAGGGGACGGAAACACCATATATTTT. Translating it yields CASSFSGDGNTIYF.

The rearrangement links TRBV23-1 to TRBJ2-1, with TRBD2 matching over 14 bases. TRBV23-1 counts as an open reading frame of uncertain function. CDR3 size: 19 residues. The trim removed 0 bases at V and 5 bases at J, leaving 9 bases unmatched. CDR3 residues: CASSQSPGLAGVYDNEQFF. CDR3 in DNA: TGCGCCAGCAGTCAATCCCCGGGACTAGCGGGAGTTTATGACAATGAGCAGTTCTTC.

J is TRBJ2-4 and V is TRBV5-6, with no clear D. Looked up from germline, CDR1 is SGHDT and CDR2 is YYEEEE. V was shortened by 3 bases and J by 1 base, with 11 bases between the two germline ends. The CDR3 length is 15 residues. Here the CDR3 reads CASSSVTGAKNIQYF. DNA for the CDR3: TGTGCCAGCAGCTCAGTCACTGGGGCCAAAAACATTCAGTACTTC.

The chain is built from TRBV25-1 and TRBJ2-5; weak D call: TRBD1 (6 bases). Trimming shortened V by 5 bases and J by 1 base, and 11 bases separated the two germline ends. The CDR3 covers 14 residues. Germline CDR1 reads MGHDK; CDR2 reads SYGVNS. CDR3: CASSIGQFQETQYF. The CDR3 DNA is TGTGCCAGCAGTATCGGACAGTTCCAAGAGACCCAGTACTTC.

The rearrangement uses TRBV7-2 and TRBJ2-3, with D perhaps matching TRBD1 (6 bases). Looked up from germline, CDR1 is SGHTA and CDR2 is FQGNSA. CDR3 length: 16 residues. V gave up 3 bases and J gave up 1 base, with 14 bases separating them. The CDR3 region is CASSFTGRGGTDTQYF. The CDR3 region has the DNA TGTGCCAGCAGCTTTACAGGGCGTGGGGGCACAGATACGCAGTATTTT.

CDR3 sequence: CAWSRDRVALGAKNIQYF. CDR3 DNA sequence: TGTGCCTGGAGCCGGGACAGGGTGGCCTTGGGCGCCAAAAACATTCAGTACTTC. The gene calls are TRBV30 and TRBJ2-4, with 9 bases aligning to TRBD1. Germline trimming cut 3 bases from V and 1 base from J; bases unmatched to any gene: 13. There are 18 residues in the CDR3. Germline lookup yields CDR1 GTSNPN and CDR2 SVGIG (reference sequence). Full variable domain (remainder filled in from reference TRBV30 and TRBJ2-4): SQTIHQWPATLVQPVGSPLSLECTVEGTSNPNLYWYRQAAGRGLQLLFYSVGIGQISSEVPQNLSASRPQDRQFILSSKKLLLSDSGFYLCAWSRDRVALGAKNIQYFGAGTRLSVL.

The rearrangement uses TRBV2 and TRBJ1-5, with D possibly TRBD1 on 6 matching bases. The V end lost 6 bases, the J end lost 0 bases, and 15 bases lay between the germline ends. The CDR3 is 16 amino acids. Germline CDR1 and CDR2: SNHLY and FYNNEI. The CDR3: CASSKTDRISNQPQHF. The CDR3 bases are TGTGCCAGCAGCAAAACCGACAGGATTAGCAATCAGCCCCAGCATTTT.